A selection of T cell receptor beta chains follows, all from one sample in a study of T cells after yellow fever vaccination. TCRdb itself ran the 5' RACE reads through MiXCR, one entry per CDR3 protein. The sample consists of about 96,000 distinct CDR3 sequences, roughly 10% of them appearing once. Sequences were derived from CD8+ T cells not binding an NS4B(214-222) dextramer, sorted from PBMCs, sampled around 15 days after the first yellow fever vaccination. The receptors shown here come from a young man who received the YFV17D yellow fever vaccine. CDR3s include the opening cysteine and the closing phenylalanine or tryptophan.

j_call,v_call,cdr3_aa
TRBJ2-1,TRBV4-2,CASSQEGIEQFF
TRBJ1-2,TRBV10-3,CAIREDNQGDGYTF
TRBJ2-2,TRBV15,CATSRDTGGPGELFF
TRBJ1-1,TRBV11-2,CASGEGDTEAFF
TRBJ2-5,TRBV4-3,CASSQEVSGGGEETQYF
TRBJ1-3,TRBV28,CASSLFEGSGNTIYF
TRBJ2-5,TRBV5-1,CASSLYQEAQYF
TRBJ1-1,TRBV3-1,CASTVANTEAFF
TRBJ2-1,TRBV27,CASSLLLAGGVNEQFF
TRBJ1-2,TRBV11-2,CASGPGTDYGYTF
TRBJ2-7,TRBV7-9,CASSPDIYEQYF
TRBJ1-5,TRBV12-2,CASRSRGGFYSKQPQHF
TRBJ1-2,TRBV7-9,CASSLSMATSYGYTF
TRBJ1-5,TRBV12-3/TRBV12-4,CASSDRALLFSDQPQHF
TRBJ2-1,TRBV19,CASSTTGTKFGNEQFF
TRBJ2-3,TRBV29-1,CSVGGGPTTDTQYF
TRBJ2-3,TRBV5-5,CASSLLGGGPDTQYF
TRBJ2-5,TRBV15,CATSRDGGTGGPGETQYF
TRBJ2-7,TRBV29-1,CSVEEGWGNYEQYF
TRBJ2-7,TRBV27,CASSFSGGSLYEQYF
TRBJ1-1,TRBV20-1,CSALQGTEAFF
TRBJ2-2,TRBV2,CASSRFPRLAGGLNTGELFF
TRBJ2-5,TRBV27,CASTGLETQYF
TRBJ1-6,TRBV9,CASSVGGGHSPLHF